The 20 T cell receptor beta chains below come from one sample, sequenced in a study of CD8+ T cells in alopecia areata. Following extraction, RNA underwent reverse transcription to cDNA, which served as the sequencing template. Data came from immunoSEQ multiplex PCR; TCRdb stores just in-frame clones and leaves some out. The table shows more than 90,000 clones, with around 50% occurring only once. Treatment noted: oral pan-JAK inhibitor, 5-10 mg twice daily. The sample in question was CD8+ T cells sorted from blood, obtained at week 24, from a patient treated with tofacitinib. These receptor sequences come from a human donor with alopecia areata.

The V and J genes are TRBV16 and TRBJ2-7, with a tentative D call TRBD1 (6 bases). The CDR3 runs 14 residues. CDR1 is KGHSY, CDR2 FQNENV, per germline. V lost 1 base and J 7 bases, leaving 14 bases between the germline ends. In DNA form, the CDR3 reads TGTGCCAGCAGCCAATTAAACAGGGTTGAGGAGCAGTACTTC. It codes for CASSQLNRVEEQYF.

V is TRBV4-1 and J is TRBJ2-1; D uncertain. The ends were cut back, 3 bases at V and 2 bases at J, with 14 bases in the middle. The CDR3 contains 16 residues. The germline V gene has CDR1 MGHRA and CDR2 YSYEKL. CDR3 bases: TGCGCCAGCAGCCATGTAGTTGACCCCCCCTACAATGAGCAGTTCTTC. It translates to CASSHVVDPPYNEQFF.

In its sample, this clone was seen a few times. The CDR3 loop reads CASSMGQGAEKLFF. The CDR3, as DNA: TGTGCCAGCAGTATGGGACAGGGGGCTGAAAAACTGTTTTTT. The chain employs TRBV27 and TRBJ1-4, with TRBD1 identical over 12 bases. J gave up 7 bases and V 5 bases, and 2 bases lay outside the gene matches. The CDR3 totals 14 residues. Germline CDR1 and CDR2: MNHEY and SMNVEV (reference sequence).

The table lists this clone with a count of one. The rearrangement links TRBV4-1 to TRBJ2-5; 8 nucleotides match TRBD1. The CDR3 totals 17 residues. In germline, CDR1 is MGHRA, CDR2 YSYEKL. V lost 4 bases to trimming and J lost 5 bases; unmatched junction nucleotides: 15. CDR3 sequence (DNA): TGCGCCAGCAGCCCGACGGGGAACAGGGGGAGAGAGGAGACCCAGTACTTC. This codes for CASSPTGNRGREETQYF.

Comment on this clone: Other DNA sequences in the sample encode the same CDR3. The chain recombines TRBV6-5 with TRBJ2-1, with D possibly matching TRBD2 (6 bases). The CDR3 is made up of 11 amino acids. Germline assignment: CDR1 MNHEY and CDR2 SVGAGI. Deletions cut 6 bases from V and 8 bases from J, with 8 bases between. The CDR3 sequence: CASSPGDEQFF. CDR3 coding DNA: TGTGCCAGCAGCCCGGGGGATGAGCAGTTCTTC.

This rearrangement joins TRBV15 to TRBJ2-1, with D possibly TRBD1 on 6 matching bases. The CDR3 sequence is 14 residues long. Germline V gene lookup returns CDR1 LNHNV and CDR2 YYDKDF (reference sequence). Trimming left V 8 bases short and J 0 bases short, with 11 bases between. The CDR3 sequence is CATEDRSSYNEQFF. The CDR3 nucleotides read TGTGCCACCGAGGACAGAAGCTCCTACAATGAGCAGTTCTTC.

The gene calls are TRBV5-4 and TRBJ2-7, with 7 positions matching TRBD1. The CDR3 is 13 amino acids. In germline, CDR1 is SGHNT, CDR2 YYREEE (reference sequence). With 2 bases clipped from V and 6 bases from J, the junction kept 5 bases outside the gene matches. CDR3 nucleotide sequence: TGTGCCAGCAGCTTCGAGACAGGGCGCGAGCAGTACTTC. This translates into CASSFETGREQYF. Looking up the rest from reference TRBV5-4 and TRBJ2-7 gives the full variable domain: ETGVTQSPTHLIKTRGQQVTLRCSSQSGHNTVSWYQQALGQGPQFIFQYYREEENGRGNFPPRFSGLQFPNYSSELNVNALELDDSALYLCASSFETGREQYFGPGTRLTVT.

The CDR3 sequence: CASSYQGRGVSPLHF. The CDR3 nucleotides are TGTGCCAGCAGCTACCAGGGCAGGGGCGTTTCACCCCTCCACTTT. The chain joins TRBV7-8 to TRBJ1-6, with TRBD1 as a possible D gene (6 bases). CDR1 and CDR2 from the germline V gene are SGHVS and FQNEAQ. This CDR3 region has 15 residues. Deletions cut 4 bases from V and 9 bases from J, with 16 bases between.

This chain links TRBV25-1 with TRBJ2-1, with D unresolved. This CDR3 has 13 residues. Trimming removed 6 bases at V and 6 bases at J, with 12 bases between. Germline CDR1 reads MGHDK; CDR2 reads SYGVNS. The CDR3 region has the DNA TGTGCCAGCAGCCGAATGTTAACCAATGAGCAGTTCTTC. Translation: CASSRMLTNEQFF.

The sample holds a few counts of this clone. This chain links TRBV6-5 with TRBJ2-6; D call uncertain. CDR1 and CDR2 from the germline V gene are MNHEY and SVGAGI. The CDR3 sequence is 16 residues long. V was cut by 2 bases and J by 1 base, with 9 bases left in between. CDR3 sequence (DNA): TGTGCCAGCAGTTACCCAGGCGAATCTGGGGCCAACGTCCTGACTTTC. Translating gives CASSYPGESGANVLTF.

The chain is built from TRBV7-9 and TRBJ1-2; no firm D call. Trimming cost V 1 base and J 2 bases, with 14 bases left between them. Per the germline V gene, CDR1 is SEHNR and CDR2 is FQNEAQ (reference sequence). CDR3 size: 16 residues. The CDR3 coding sequence is TGTGCCAGCAGCTTAGATGCGGTTGAGGCCAACTATGGCTACACCTTC. Its translation is CASSLDAVEANYGYTF.

The chain has TRBV18 and TRBJ1-2; 7 bases are a match to TRBD1. The V and J ends lost 3 bases and 3 bases, in that order; junction bases with no gene match: 10. The CDR3 spans 16 residues. Per germline, CDR1 KGHSH and CDR2 LQKENI. In DNA form, the CDR3 reads TGTGCCAGCTCACCGGAAGTCGGGACAGCGCACTATGGCTACACCTTC. It specifies CASSPEVGTAHYGYTF.

V and J are TRBV4-1 and TRBJ2-1; possibly TRBD1 for D (5 bases). The CDR3 has 15 amino acids. The germline V gene encodes CDR1 MGHRA and CDR2 YSYEKL. V dropped 0 bases and J dropped 2 bases, with 8 bases sitting between them. The CDR3: CASSQDTGPYNEQFF. In DNA, the CDR3 is TGCGCCAGCAGCCAAGATACAGGACCCTACAATGAGCAGTTCTTC.

The chain is built from TRBV12-5 and TRBJ2-2; 11 nucleotides match TRBD1. Germline V lookup: CDR1 LGHNT, CDR2 FRNRAP. The CDR3 is 18 residues long. V was clipped by 5 bases and J by 0 bases; unmatched bases: 8. The CDR3 sequence is CASGPTTDRGPNTGELFF. CDR3 nucleotides: TGTGCTAGTGGTCCGACGACGGACAGGGGGCCGAACACCGGGGAGCTGTTTTTT.

The chain carries TRBV5-4 and TRBJ2-1; no clear D. Trimming pared 3 bases from V and 2 bases from J, leaving 12 bases between. From germline, CDR1 is SGHNT and CDR2 YYREEE (reference sequence). The CDR3 is made up of 15 amino acids. CDR3 nucleotides: TGTGCCAGCAGCTCCTTAGAAGCCCCCTACAATGAGCAGTTCTTC. It specifies CASSSLEAPYNEQFF. Full variable domain (remainder filled in from reference TRBV5-4 and TRBJ2-1): ETGVTQSPTHLIKTRGQQVTLRCSSQSGHNTVSWYQQALGQGPQFIFQYYREEENGRGNFPPRFSGLQFPNYSSELNVNALELDDSALYLCASSSLEAPYNEQFFGPGTRLTVL.

V and J are TRBV30 and TRBJ2-1; D perhaps matches TRBD2 (5 bases). Trimming shortened V by 3 bases and J by 7 bases, and 13 bases separated the two germline ends. This CDR3 region has 13 residues. Looked up from germline, CDR1 is GTSNPN and CDR2 is SVGIG (reference sequence). The CDR3 loop reads CAWRERYENEQFF. CDR3 bases: TGTGCCTGGAGAGAGCGGTATGAGAATGAGCAGTTCTTC.

The V gene is TRBV19, the J gene TRBJ1-2, with a tentative D call TRBD1 (5 bases). Germline CDR1 LNHDA, CDR2 SQIVND (reference sequence). The CDR3 is 14 residues long. Trimming removed 6 bases at V and 8 bases at J, with 19 bases between. CDR3 amino acids: CASRQTGTPAGYTF. CDR3 sequence (DNA): TGTGCCAGTAGGCAAACCGGGACCCCAGCCGGCTACACCTTC.

This chain links TRBV14 with TRBJ2-1; D call uncertain. V lost 10 bases to trimming and J lost 2 bases, with 15 bases between them. Germline V CDR1 and CDR2: SGHDN, FVKESK. This CDR3 region has 14 residues. The CDR3 sequence: CATGAGYPYNEQFF. CDR3 nucleotide sequence: TGTGCCACCGGTGCTGGCTACCCCTACAATGAGCAGTTCTTC.

This rearrangement joins TRBV7-9 to TRBJ1-2; D remains ambiguous. The CDR3 covers 16 residues. The V end lost 5 bases, the J end lost 5 bases, and 21 bases lay between the germline ends. Per germline, CDR1 SEHNR and CDR2 FQNEAQ (reference sequence). The CDR3 loop reads CASSPPAEVPWYGYTF. The CDR3 bases are TGTGCCAGCAGCCCCCCGGCAGAGGTCCCTTGGTATGGCTACACCTTC.

This chain uses TRBV30 with TRBJ2-6, with 9 bases that match TRBD1. The CDR3 covers 16 residues. The germline CDR1 and CDR2 sequences are GTSNPN and SVGIG (reference sequence). The junction had 8 bases not matched to a gene; V was cut back by 3 bases and J by 5 bases. The CDR3 coding sequence is TGTGCCTGGAGCCCCGGGACAGGGATGAGGGCCAACGTCCTGACTTTC. Its protein is CAWSPGTGMRANVLTF. The full variable domain, rest sourced from reference TRBV30 and TRBJ2-6, is SQTIHQWPATLVQPVGSPLSLECTVEGTSNPNLYWYRQAAGRGLQLLFYSVGIGQISSEVPQNLSASRPQDRQFILSSKKLLLSDSGFYLCAWSPGTGMRANVLTFGAGSRLTVL.